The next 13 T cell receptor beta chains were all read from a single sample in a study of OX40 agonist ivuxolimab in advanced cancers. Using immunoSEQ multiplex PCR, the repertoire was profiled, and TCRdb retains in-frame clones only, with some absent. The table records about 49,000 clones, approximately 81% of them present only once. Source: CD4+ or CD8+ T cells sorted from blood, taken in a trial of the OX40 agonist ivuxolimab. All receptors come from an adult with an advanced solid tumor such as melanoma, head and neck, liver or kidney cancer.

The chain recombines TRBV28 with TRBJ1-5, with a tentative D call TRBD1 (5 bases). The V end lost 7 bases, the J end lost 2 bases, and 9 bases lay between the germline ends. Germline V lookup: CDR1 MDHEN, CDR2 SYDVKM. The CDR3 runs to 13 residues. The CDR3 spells CASITGRNQPQHF. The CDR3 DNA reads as TGTGCCAGCATTACGGGACGCAATCAGCCCCAGCATTTT. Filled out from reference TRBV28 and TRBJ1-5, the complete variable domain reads DVKVTQSSRYLVKRTGEKVFLECVQDMDHENMFWYRQDPGLGLRLIYFSYDVKMKEKGDIPEGYSVSREKKERFSLILESASTNQTSMYLCASITGRNQPQHFGDGTRLSIL.

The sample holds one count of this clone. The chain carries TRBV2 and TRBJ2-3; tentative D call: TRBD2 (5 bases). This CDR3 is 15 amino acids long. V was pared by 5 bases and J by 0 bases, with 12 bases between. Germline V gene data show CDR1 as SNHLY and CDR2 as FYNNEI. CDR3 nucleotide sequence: TGTGCCAGCAGTCTTACCGGACTGAGCACAGATACGCAGTATTTT. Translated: CASSLTGLSTDTQYF. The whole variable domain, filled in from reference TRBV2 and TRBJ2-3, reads EPEVTQTPSHQVTQMGQEVILRCVPISNHLYFYWYRQILGQKVEFLVSFYNNEISEKSEIFDDQFSVERPDGSNFTLKIRSTKLEDSAMYFCASSLTGLSTDTQYFGPGTRLTVL.

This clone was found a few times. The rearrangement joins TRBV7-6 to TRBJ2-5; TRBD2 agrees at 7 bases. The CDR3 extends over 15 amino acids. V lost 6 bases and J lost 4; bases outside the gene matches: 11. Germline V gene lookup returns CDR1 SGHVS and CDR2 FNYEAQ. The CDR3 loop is CASSSTREGRETQYF. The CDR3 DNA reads TGTGCCAGCAGTTCCACAAGGGAGGGGAGAGAGACCCAGTACTTC.

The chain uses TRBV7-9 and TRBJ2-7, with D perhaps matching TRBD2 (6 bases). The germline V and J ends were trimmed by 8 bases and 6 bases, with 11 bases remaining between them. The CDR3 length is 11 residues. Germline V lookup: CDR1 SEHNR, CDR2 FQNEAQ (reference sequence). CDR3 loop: CASEGGGEQYV. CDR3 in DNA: TGTGCCAGCGAGGGAGGAGGCGAGCAGTACGTC.

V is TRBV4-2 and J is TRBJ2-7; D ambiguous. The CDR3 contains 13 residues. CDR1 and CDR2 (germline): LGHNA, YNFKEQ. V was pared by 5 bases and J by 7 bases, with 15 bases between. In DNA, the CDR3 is TGTGCCAGCAGCTGGGCAGGCGGTCGGGAGCAGTACTTC. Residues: CASSWAGGREQYF.

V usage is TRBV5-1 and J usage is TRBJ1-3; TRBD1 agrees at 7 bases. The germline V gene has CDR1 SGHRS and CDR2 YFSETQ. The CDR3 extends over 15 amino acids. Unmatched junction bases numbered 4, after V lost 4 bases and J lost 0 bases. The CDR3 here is CASSPGTDSGNTIYF. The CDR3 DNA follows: TGCGCCAGCAGCCCGGGGACAGACTCTGGAAACACCATATATTTT.

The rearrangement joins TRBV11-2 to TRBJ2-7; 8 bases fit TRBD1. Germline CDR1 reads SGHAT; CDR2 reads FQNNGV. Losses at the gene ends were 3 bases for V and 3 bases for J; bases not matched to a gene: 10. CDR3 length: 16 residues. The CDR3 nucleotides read TGTGCCAGCAGCTTGAGTGGTGGGACAGGACTCTACGAGCAGTACTTC. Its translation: CASSLSGGTGLYEQYF.

CDR3 loop: CASSPTEYQETQYF. CDR3 nucleotides: TGTGCCAGCAGCCCGACAGAGTACCAAGAGACCCAGTACTTC. This chain connects TRBV9 to TRBJ2-5, with TRBD1 as a possible D gene (5 bases). The germline V gene encodes CDR1 SGDLS and CDR2 YYNGEE. Trimming pared 4 bases from V and 0 bases from J, leaving 10 bases between. The CDR3 totals 14 residues.

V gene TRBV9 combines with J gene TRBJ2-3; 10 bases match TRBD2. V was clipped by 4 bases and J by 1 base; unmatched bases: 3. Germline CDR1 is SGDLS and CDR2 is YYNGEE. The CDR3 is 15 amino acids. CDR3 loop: CASSSGTSGTDTQYF. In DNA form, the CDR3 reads TGTGCCAGCAGCTCCGGGACTAGCGGCACAGATACGCAGTATTTT.

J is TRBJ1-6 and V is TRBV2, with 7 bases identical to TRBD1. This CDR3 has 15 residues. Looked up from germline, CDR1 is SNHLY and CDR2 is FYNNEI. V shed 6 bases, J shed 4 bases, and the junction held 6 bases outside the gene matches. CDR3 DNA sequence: TGTGCCAGCAGCGCGACAGGGTCTTATAATTCACCCCTCCACTTT. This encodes CASSATGSYNSPLHF.

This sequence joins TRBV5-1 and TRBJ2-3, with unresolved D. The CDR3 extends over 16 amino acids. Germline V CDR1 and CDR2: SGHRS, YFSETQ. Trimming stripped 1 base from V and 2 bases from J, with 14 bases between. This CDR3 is CASSLYSRTSTDTQYF. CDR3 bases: TGCGCCAGCAGCTTGTATAGTAGGACCTCCACAGATACGCAGTATTTT.

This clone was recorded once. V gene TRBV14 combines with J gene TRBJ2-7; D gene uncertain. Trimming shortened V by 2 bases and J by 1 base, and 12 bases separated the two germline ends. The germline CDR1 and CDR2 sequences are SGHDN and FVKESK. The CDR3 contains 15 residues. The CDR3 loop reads CASSQSQVNSYEQYF. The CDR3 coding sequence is TGTGCCAGCAGCCAAAGCCAGGTGAATTCCTACGAGCAGTACTTC.

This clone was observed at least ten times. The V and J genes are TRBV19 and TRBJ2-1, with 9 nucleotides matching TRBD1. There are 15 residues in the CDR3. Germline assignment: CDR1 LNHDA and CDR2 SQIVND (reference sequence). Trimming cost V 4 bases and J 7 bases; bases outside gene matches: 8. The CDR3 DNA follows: TGTGCCAGTAGTACCGCCGGGACAGGGAGAAATGAGCAGTTCTTC. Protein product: CASSTAGTGRNEQFF.